Included here is one TCR beta chain sequence, with context. V shed 8 bases and J shed 4 bases, with 11 bases lying between them. The CDR3 runs 13 residues. CDR1 MNHEY and CDR2 SVGAGI come from the germline V gene. The data derive from a study of T cell changes during pregnancy in multiple sclerosis. TCRdb's copy holds only in-frame clones and misses some; the assay was immunoSEQ multiplex PCR. The table has some 99,000 clones, under 95% seen once. The TCR originated in a female donor with multiple sclerosis, enrolled in a pregnancy study. Source: peripheral blood, taken after pregnancy. This chain uses TRBV6-5 with TRBJ2-2; D possibly corresponds to TRBD2 (5 bases). CDR3 in amino acids: CASGSKGTGELFF. In DNA form, the CDR3 reads TGTGCCAGCGGGAGTAAGGGCACCGGGGAGCTGTTTTTT.